This note documents a single T cell receptor (beta chain) sequence. Its specificity is not known. Germline loops: CDR1 MGHDK, CDR2 SYGVNS. The CDR3 spans 14 residues. Trimming cost V 6 bases and J 6 bases, with 17 bases left between them. This specimen belongs to a study of T cell responses to AZD1222 COVID-19 vaccine. General study findings and limits: It was only after the peak T cell response that any repertoires were sampled. When two AZD1222 doses had been given, Spike-specific TCR breadth and depth rose. Targeting of unmutated variant regions was reportedly seen in nearly half of spike-specific TCRs. Donors skewed white British and female; clonal diversity was possibly underestimated.

Profiled with immunoSEQ multiplex PCR; TCRdb holds only in-frame clones, not every one. The sample has some 150,000 clones; approximately 90% are singletons. This TCR was sampled from an adult who received the MenACWY meningococcal vaccine as a control. The source was peripheral blood, collected 28 days after the second dose of the MenACWY control vaccine. The chain links TRBV25-1 to TRBJ1-2, with no clear D. The CDR3 DNA sequence: TGTGCCAGCAGCCCTCCAGGTTGGCCCCATGGCTACACCTTC. It codes for CASSPPGWPHGYTF.